This entry lists 23 T cell receptor beta chains sequenced from one sample in a study of blood T cell repertoires in COVID-19. Repertoires were generated with immunoSEQ multiplex PCR, while TCRdb's copy carries only in-frame clones and drops some. The table records approximately 130,000 clones, roughly 79% of them present only once. The sample was peripheral blood. The source of these receptors is a human donor in a cohort sampled during active COVID-19.

The chain links TRBV3-1 (or the pseudogene TRBV3-2) to TRBJ1-3; no clear D gene. Germline loops: CDR1 LGHDT, CDR2 YNNKEL (reference sequence). Trimming pared 4 bases from V and 0 bases from J, leaving 13 bases between. CDR3 size: 16 residues. For the CDR3, the DNA is TGTGCCAGCAGCCCAACGACGGGTAGCTCTGGAAACACCATATATTTT. Its translation: CASSPTTGSSGNTIYF.

The chain combines TRBV7-8 with TRBJ1-1; D is perhaps TRBD1 (5 bases). Germline V gene sequence: CDR1 SGHVS, CDR2 FQNEAQ. Trimming stripped 0 bases from V and 6 bases from J, with 14 bases between. This CDR3 is 15 amino acids long. The CDR3 bases are TGTGCCAGCAGCTTAGCGGTTGGCGGGGGGGCTGAAGCTTTCTTT. Translated: CASSLAVGGGAEAFF.

The chain has TRBV5-4 and TRBJ1-2; 7 nucleotides line up with TRBD1. V shed 2 bases, J shed 10 bases, and the junction held 5 bases outside the gene matches. Per the germline V gene, CDR1 is SGHNT and CDR2 is YYREEE (reference sequence). The CDR3 is made up of 12 amino acids. The CDR3 coding sequence is TGTGCCAGCAGCTTACAGGGGAAGGACTACACCTTC. Residues: CASSLQGKDYTF.

The chain is built from TRBV5-1 and TRBJ2-3; unclear D gene. Germline lookup yields CDR1 SGHRS and CDR2 YFSETQ. The CDR3 length is 12 residues. Trimming removed 0 bases from V and 6 bases from J, with 5 bases in between. CDR3 nucleotides: TGCGCCAGCAGCTTGGCCCGGGATACGCAGTATTTT. It yields the protein CASSLARDTQYF.

This clone has a single count. The rearrangement uses TRBV5-6 and TRBJ1-1; tentatively, D is TRBD1 (5 bases). The CDR3 has 12 amino acids. Trimming removed 0 bases at V and 14 bases at J, with 14 bases between. CDR1 is SGHDT and CDR2 is YYEEEE in the germline V gene. CDR3 amino acids: CASSLAAGILFF. In DNA, the CDR3 is TGTGCCAGCAGCTTGGCGGCAGGGATTCTCTTCTTT.

The chain carries TRBV7-2 and TRBJ1-1, with a tentative D call TRBD1 (5 bases). Germline V lookup: CDR1 SGHTA, CDR2 FQGNSA. Trimming stripped 4 bases from V and 7 bases from J, with 19 bases between. The CDR3 contains 15 residues. The DNA of the CDR3 is TGTGCCAGCAGCTCCCGAGTGGGGCGCCAGGTTGAAGCTTTCTTT. This sequence encodes CASSSRVGRQVEAFF. Drawing the rest from reference TRBV7-2 and TRBJ1-1, the complete variable domain is GAGVSQSPSNKVTEKGKDVELRCDPISGHTALYWYRQSLGQGLEFLIYFQGNSAPDKSGLPSDRFSAERTGGSVSTLTIQRTQQEDSAVYLCASSSRVGRQVEAFFGQGTRLTVV.

V usage is TRBV13 and J usage is TRBJ1-2; 10 positions agree with TRBD1. Per germline, CDR1 PRHDT and CDR2 FYEKMQ (reference sequence). The V segment lost 8 bases and the J segment 8 bases; nucleotides outside the gene matches: 20. This CDR3 is built from 17 residues. CDR3 sequence reads: CASRSHGGDRGSDGYTF. For the CDR3, the DNA is TGTGCCAGCCGTTCCCATGGGGGGGACAGGGGATCTGACGGCTACACCTTC.

The V and J genes are TRBV7-9 and TRBJ1-5; D is unresolved. V lost 3 bases and J 5 bases, leaving 8 bases between the germline ends. From germline, CDR1 is SEHNR and CDR2 FQNEAQ (reference sequence). The CDR3 extends over 13 amino acids. DNA for the CDR3: TGTGCCAGCAGCTTCTCCGAGGATCAGCCCCAGCATTTT. Its translation: CASSFSEDQPQHF.

J is TRBJ1-4 and V is TRBV21-1. TRBV21-1 is labeled a pseudogene. The CDR3 is made up of 16 amino acids. CDR3 coding DNA: TGTGCCAGCAGTCCCTCGGGGTTTAAGGAGAATGAAAAACTGTTTTTT. Translated, it gives CASSPSGFKENEKLFF.

The J gene is TRBJ2-2, the V gene TRBV23-1; 8 bases map to TRBD1. TRBV23-1 carries the ORF label, with uncertain function. The V gene end was trimmed by 3 bases and the J gene end by 2 bases; junction bases not matched to a gene: 5. CDR3 length: 16 residues. The DNA of the CDR3 is TGCGCCAGCAGTCATTTAACAGGGGGAAACACCGGGGAGCTGTTTTTT. Protein product: CASSHLTGGNTGELFF.

This rearrangement joins TRBV4-2 to TRBJ2-3, with 13 bases aligning to TRBD2. J was trimmed by 3 bases and V by 4 bases; bases with no gene match: 16. Germline V gene data show CDR1 as LGHNA and CDR2 as YNFKEQ. The CDR3 spans 20 residues. The CDR3 DNA reads as TGTGCCAGCAGCCCGGGACTAGCGGGGACCTTTCTTTTAGATACAGATACGCAGTATTTT. Translating it yields CASSPGLAGTFLLDTDTQYF.

The V and J genes are TRBV15 and TRBJ2-7, with 7 bases that match TRBD1. V gave up 5 bases and J gave up 2 bases; unmatched junction bases: 9. This CDR3 has 15 amino acids. The germline CDR1 and CDR2 sequences are LNHNV and YYDKDF (reference sequence). CDR3 residues: CATSGPGTAAYEQYF. CDR3 DNA: TGTGCCACCAGCGGACCCGGGACAGCCGCCTACGAGCAGTACTTC.

The genes are TRBV28 and TRBJ1-5; D gene ambiguous. CDR1 is MDHEN, CDR2 SYDVKM, per germline. V gave up 8 bases and J gave up 4 bases, with 12 bases separating them. The CDR3 is 13 residues long. The CDR3 here is CASRSSRNQPQHF. The CDR3 coding sequence is TGTGCCAGCCGATCGAGCAGGAATCAGCCCCAGCATTTT.

This chain's CDR3 is CASSEGGLDTQYF. The CDR3 nucleotides read TGTGCCAGCAGTGAGGGGGGTCTAGATACGCAGTATTTT. This rearrangement joins TRBV2 to TRBJ2-3; weak D call: TRBD2 (6 bases). The CDR3 length is 13 residues. Germline CDR1 reads SNHLY; CDR2 reads FYNNEI. V dropped 3 bases and J dropped 5 bases, with 9 bases sitting between them. Filled out from reference TRBV2 and TRBJ2-3, the complete variable domain reads EPEVTQTPSHQVTQMGQEVILRCVPISNHLYFYWYRQILGQKVEFLVSFYNNEISEKSEIFDDQFSVERPDGSNFTLKIRSTKLEDSAMYFCASSEGGLDTQYFGPGTRLTVL.

J is TRBJ2-3 and V is TRBV7-3; TRBD2 might be the D (7 bases). This CDR3 is built from 14 residues. Germline CDR1 reads SGHTA; CDR2 reads FQGTGA. V dropped 3 bases and J dropped 5 bases, with 12 bases sitting between them. The CDR3 DNA follows: TGTGCCAGCAGCTTCCGGGGGGCGTTAGATACGCAGTATTTT. Translation: CASSFRGALDTQYF.

There are a few counts of this clone. The chain recombines TRBV2 with TRBJ1-1; D uncertain. The V gene lost 8 bases and the J gene lost 3 bases, with 10 bases spanning the gap. In germline, CDR1 is SNHLY, CDR2 FYNNEI. This CDR3 has 12 residues. The CDR3 nucleotides read TGTGCCAGCGTAGACACCGACACTGAAGCTTTCTTT. Protein: CASVDTDTEAFF.

The chain carries TRBV14 and TRBJ2-7, with D unclear. This CDR3 has 13 residues. The germline CDR1 and CDR2 sequences are SGHDN and FVKESK. V lost 3 bases to trimming and J lost 5 bases, with 11 bases between them. The CDR3 protein is CASSQPPRDEQYF. Written as DNA, the CDR3 is TGTGCCAGCAGCCAGCCACCGAGAGACGAGCAGTACTTC.

The genes are TRBV7-8 and TRBJ1-5, with TRBD1 matching 11 bases. V lost 2 bases and J lost 6; bases outside the gene matches: 9. CDR3 size: 17 residues. Germline values: CDR1 SGHVS, CDR2 FQNEAQ. The CDR3 reads CASSLTPGQGAIQPQHF. For the CDR3, the DNA is TGTGCCAGCAGCTTAACCCCAGGACAGGGGGCCATTCAGCCCCAGCATTTT.

This CDR3 is CARGLAGDTYEQYF. The CDR3 region has the DNA TGTGCCAGGGGACTAGCGGGGGATACCTACGAGCAGTACTTC. The chain recombines TRBV2 with TRBJ2-7; TRBD2 matches at 14 bases. Germline trimming cut 9 bases from V and 2 bases from J; bases unmatched to any gene: 3. This CDR3 has 14 residues. CDR1 and CDR2 from the germline V gene are SNHLY and FYNNEI.

This chain connects TRBV5-6 to TRBJ2-7; 8 bases agree with TRBD1. The CDR3 runs 15 residues. Germline V gene lookup returns CDR1 SGHDT and CDR2 YYEEEE. The V and J ends lost 3 bases and 1 base, in that order; junction bases with no gene match: 6. CDR3 sequence (DNA): TGTGCCAGCAGCTCCTCGACAGGGGCGTCCTACGAGCAGTACTTC. Its protein product is CASSSSTGASYEQYF. Combining the CDR3 with reference TRBV5-6 and TRBJ2-7 gives the whole variable domain DAGVTQSPTHLIKTRGQQVTLRCSPKSGHDTVSWYQQALGQGPQFIFQYYEEEERQRGNFPDRFSGHQFPNYSSELNVNALLLGDSALYLCASSSSTGASYEQYFGPGTRLTVT.

This chain connects TRBV29-1 to TRBJ2-1; 9 bases map to TRBD1. The CDR3 consists of 14 residues. V lost 5 bases, J lost 10 bases, and 12 bases stayed unmatched. Germline CDR1 is SQVTM and CDR2 is ANQGSEA. The CDR3 region is CSVTPGQGVMEQFF. CDR3 coding DNA: TGCAGCGTTACTCCGGGACAGGGTGTGATGGAGCAGTTCTTC.

This clone was detected once. The genes are TRBV5-1 and TRBJ2-7, with TRBD2 matching over 10 bases. Germline values: CDR1 SGHRS, CDR2 YFSETQ. The CDR3 extends over 16 amino acids. The V gene end was trimmed by 0 bases and the J gene end by 7 bases; junction bases not matched to a gene: 10. CDR3 coding DNA: TGCGCCAGCAGCTTGGAAGCTAGCGGGGGCTCTCGGGAGCAGTACTTC. Amino acids: CASSLEASGGSREQYF. The full variable domain, rest sourced from reference TRBV5-1 and TRBJ2-7, is KAGVTQTPRYLIKTRGQQVTLSCSPISGHRSVSWYQQTPGQGLQFLFEYFSETQRNKGNFPGRFSGRQFSNSRSEMNVSTLELGDSALYLCASSLEASGGSREQYFGPGTRLTVT.

The chain joins TRBV2 to TRBJ2-5; 8 bases are shared with TRBD2. CDR1 is SNHLY, CDR2 FYNNEI, per germline. V gave up 6 bases and J gave up 1 base; unmatched junction bases: 10. This CDR3 comprises 16 residues. In DNA form, the CDR3 reads TGTGCCAGCAGCTCCCCAGGCGGGGGGTCCCAAGAGACCCAGTACTTC. The encoded protein is CASSSPGGGSQETQYF.